Below, 2 T cell receptor beta chains from the same sample are listed, as sequenced in a study of T-cell reconstitution after alpha-beta-depleted transplantation in children. For TCRbeta, the library was prepared with unique molecular identifiers. TCRdb independently ran MiXCR on the PCR reads; one entry per CDR3 protein. The sample includes 500,000 or so distinct CDR3 sequences, approximately 29% of them seen just once. The material sequenced was PBMCs from the stem cell graft donor, taken from the stem cell graft. The receptors shown here come from a human donor who donated a stem cell graft to a child with aplastic anemia.

This clonotype was seen a few times. This chain connects TRBV12-3 or TRBV12-4 to TRBJ1-1, with D unresolved. CDR3 size: 15 residues. Trimming left V 1 base short and J 5 bases short, with 14 bases between. CDR3 protein: CASSLVVFWRTEAFF. The CDR3, as DNA: TGTGCCAGCAGTTTAGTAGTATTTTGGCGGACTGAAGCTTTCTTT.

The V call is TRBV24-1, the J call TRBJ2-5; 10 bases are shared with TRBD1. V lost 12 bases, J lost 1 base, and 4 bases stayed unmatched. The length of the CDR3 is 13 residues. Looked up from germline, CDR1 is KGHDR and CDR2 is SFDVKD. CDR3 amino acids: CAAGTGVQETQYF. The CDR3 DNA is TGTGCCGCTGGGACAGGGGTCCAAGAGACCCAGTACTTC.